This TCR beta chain was captured in a study of cytomegalovirus exposure and HLA in healthy donors. Study results and caveats: Immune exposure data for these donors was limited to CMV serostatus. An analysis was carried out later, and it reportedly showed fewer N-insertions in an Asian-associated ancestry cluster than the 666-donor mean. Cytomegalovirus-associated TCR beta chains were listed, numbering 164. HLA alleles showed associations with fewer than 20,000 TCR beta sequences in a later analysis, at a 0.05 false discovery rate.

In regard to this clone: Its cognate antigen is unknown.

Vbeta (60) and Jbeta (13) primers were used in the PCR. Using immunoSEQ multiplex PCR, the repertoire was profiled, and TCRdb retains in-frame clones only, with some absent. The sample totals approximately 110,000 clones. This CDR3 is 15 amino acids long. The V gene lost 2 bases and the J gene lost 1 base, with 11 bases spanning the gap. Per the germline V gene, CDR1 is SGHTA and CDR2 is FQGNSA. Sequencing was done on a sample of PBMCs. This rearrangement joins TRBV7-2 to TRBJ1-1; D is possibly TRBD1 (6 bases). This TCR was recovered from a man younger than 35 in good health and CMV-seronegative. The chain's CDR3 is CASSLNRVRNTEAFF. The CDR3 DNA reads as TGTGCCAGCAGCTTAAACAGGGTCCGGAACACTGAAGCTTTCTTT. Full variable domain (remainder filled in from reference TRBV7-2 and TRBJ1-1): GAGVSQSPSNKVTEKGKDVELRCDPISGHTALYWYRQSLGQGLEFLIYFQGNSAPDKSGLPSDRFSAERTGGSVSTLTIQRTQQEDSAVYLCASSLNRVRNTEAFFGQGTRLTVV.